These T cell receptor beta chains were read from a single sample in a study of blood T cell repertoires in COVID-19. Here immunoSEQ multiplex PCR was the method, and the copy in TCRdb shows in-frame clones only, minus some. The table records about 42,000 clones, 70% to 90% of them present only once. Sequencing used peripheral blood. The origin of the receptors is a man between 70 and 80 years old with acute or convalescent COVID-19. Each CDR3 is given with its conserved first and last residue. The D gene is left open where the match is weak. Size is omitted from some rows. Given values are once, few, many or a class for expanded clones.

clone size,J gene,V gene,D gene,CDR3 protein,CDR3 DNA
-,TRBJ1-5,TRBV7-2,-,CASSLVAFGNQPQHF,TGTGCCAGCAGCTTAGTAGCGTTTGGCAATCAGCCCCAGCATTTT
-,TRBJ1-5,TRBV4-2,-,CASSQSPATAYRPQHF,TGTGCCAGCAGCCAAAGTCCTGCTACTGCGTATCGGCCCCAGCATTTT
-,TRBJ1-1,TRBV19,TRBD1,CASRGQGVGTEAFF,TGTGCCAGTAGGGGACAGGGGGTAGGAACTGAAGCTTTCTTT
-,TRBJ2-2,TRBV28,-,CASRGGVEELFF,TGTGCCAGCAGAGGAGGGGTGGAGGAGCTGTTTTTT
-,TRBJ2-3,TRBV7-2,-,CASSLLGSSTSTDTQYF,TGTGCCAGCAGCTTACTGGGATCTAGCACTAGCACAGATACGCAGTATTTT
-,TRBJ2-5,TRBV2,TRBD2,CASHGVAGNQETQYF,TGTGCCAGTCACGGAGTAGCGGGTAACCAAGAGACCCAGTACTTC
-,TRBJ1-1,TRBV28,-,CASSLGPGSSTEAFF,TGTGCCAGCAGTTTAGGGCCAGGTAGTAGCACTGAAGCTTTCTTT
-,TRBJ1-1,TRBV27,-,CASSLQGGLVAFF,TGTGCCAGCAGTTTACAGGGTGGTTTGGTAGCTTTCTTT
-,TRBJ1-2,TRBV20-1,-,CSASAAGRQTAF,TGCAGTGCTAGTGCGGCGGGGCGGCAAACCGCCTTC
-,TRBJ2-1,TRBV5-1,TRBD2,CASSPPGLAGGGEQFF,TGCGCCAGCAGCCCCCCCGGACTAGCGGGGGGCGGGGAGCAGTTCTTC
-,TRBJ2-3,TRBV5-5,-,CASSSWTRTDTQYF,TGTGCCAGCAGCTCCTGGACACGCACAGATACGCAGTATTTT
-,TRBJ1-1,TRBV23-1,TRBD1,CASSQSKGRGRTEAFF,TGCGCCAGCAGTCAGTCCAAGGGCAGGGGGCGCACTGAAGCTTTCTTT
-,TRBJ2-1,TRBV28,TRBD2,CASSLGQGLAPSWYNEQFF,TGTGCCAGCAGTCTAGGCCAGGGACTAGCGCCAAGCTGGTACAATGAGCAGTTCTTC
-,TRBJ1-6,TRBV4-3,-,CASSQDVAAADNSPLHF,TGCGCCAGCAGCCAAGATGTGGCGGCAGCCGATAATTCACCCCTCCACTTT
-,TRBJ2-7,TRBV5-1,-,CASSLQAASYEQYF,TGCGCCAGCAGCTTGCAGGCAGCCTCCTACGAGCAGTACTTC
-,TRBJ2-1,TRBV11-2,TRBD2,CASSSSLAGGNEQFF,TGTGCCAGCAGCTCATCACTAGCGGGAGGCAATGAGCAGTTCTTC
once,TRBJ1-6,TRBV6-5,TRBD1,CASSYDTGGSGSPLHF,TGTGCCAGCAGTTACGATACAGGGGGATCGGGATCACCCCTCCACTTT
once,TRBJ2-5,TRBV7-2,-,CASSLDGRRKTQYF,TGTGCCAGCAGCTTAGACGGGAGAAGGAAGACCCAGTACTTC
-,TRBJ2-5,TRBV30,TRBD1,CAWGGQGMMIGETQYF,TGTGCCTGGGGGGGACAGGGGATGATGATTGGAGAGACCCAGTACTTC
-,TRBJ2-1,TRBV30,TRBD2,CAWSRGTTSGSGEQFF,TGTGCCTGGAGCCGTGGAACTACTAGCGGGAGTGGTGAGCAGTTCTTC
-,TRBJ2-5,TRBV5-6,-,CASSLIIRDQETQYF,TGTGCCAGCAGCTTGATAATTCGGGACCAAGAGACCCAGTACTTC
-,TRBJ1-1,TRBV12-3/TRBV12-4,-,CASSLSGITEAFF,TGTGCCAGCAGTCTGTCAGGGATCACTGAAGCTTTCTTT
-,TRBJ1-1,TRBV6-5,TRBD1,CASSTRGRLDTEAFF,TGTGCCAGCAGTACCAGGGGGCGTCTGGACACTGAAGCTTTCTTT
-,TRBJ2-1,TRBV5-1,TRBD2,CASTPMGLDHNEQFF,TGCGCCAGCACCCCCATGGGACTAGACCACAATGAGCAGTTCTTC
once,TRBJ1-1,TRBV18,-,CASSPFQGEGNTEAFF,TGTGCCAGCTCACCCTTCCAGGGTGAAGGGAACACTGAAGCTTTCTTT
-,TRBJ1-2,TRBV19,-,CASSMPGGYGYTF,TGTGCCAGTAGTATGCCGGGGGGCTATGGCTACACCTTC
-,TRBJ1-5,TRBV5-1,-,CASSPYPGYRGSNQPQHF,TGCGCCAGCAGCCCGTACCCGGGTTACCGAGGCAGCAATCAGCCCCAGCATTTT
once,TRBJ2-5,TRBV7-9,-,CASSSRGQETQYF,TGTGCCAGCAGCTCCCGGGGCCAAGAGACCCAGTACTTC
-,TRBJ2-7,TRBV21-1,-,CASSKDDRGLSGRVNEQYF,TGTGCCAGCAGCAAAGACGACAGGGGGCTGAGCGGGAGGGTCAACGAGCAGTACTTC
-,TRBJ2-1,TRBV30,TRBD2,CAWSVPVSGGSNEQFF,TGTGCCTGGAGTGTACCCGTCAGCGGGGGGTCCAATGAGCAGTTCTTC
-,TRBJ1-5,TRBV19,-,CASRGGNQPQHF,TGTGCCAGCCGGGGGGGCAATCAGCCCCAGCATTTT
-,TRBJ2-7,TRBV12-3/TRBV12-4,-,CASSLASNNEQYF,TGTGCCAGCAGTCTAGCGAGTAATAACGAGCAGTACTTC
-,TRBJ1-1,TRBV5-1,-,CASSLDRVNTEAFF,TGCGCCAGCAGCTTGGACAGGGTGAACACTGAAGCTTTCTTT
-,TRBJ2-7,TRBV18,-,CASSTFGRAYEQYF,TGTGCCAGCTCTACCTTCGGCAGGGCCTACGAGCAGTACTTC
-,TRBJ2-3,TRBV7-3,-,CASSLDGGTTGQYF,TGTGCCAGCAGCTTAGACGGGGGAACTACGGGGCAGTATTTT
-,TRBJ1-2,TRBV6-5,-,CASSYSGSNYGYTF,TGTGCCAGCAGTTACTCGGGCAGTAACTATGGCTACACCTTC
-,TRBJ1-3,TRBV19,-,CASSARRGLAIYF,TGTGCCAGTAGTGCGCGGCGGGGCCTCGCCATATATTTT
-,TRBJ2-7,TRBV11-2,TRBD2,CASSFTAGETYEQYF,TGTGCCAGCAGCTTTACAGCGGGGGAAACCTACGAGCAGTACTTC
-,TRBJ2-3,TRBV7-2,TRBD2,CASSLRLAGGPDTQYF,TGTGCCAGCAGCCTACGGCTAGCGGGGGGGCCGGATACGCAGTATTTT
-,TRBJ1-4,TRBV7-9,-,CASSLDVEGEKLFF,TGTGCCAGCAGCCTGGACGTGGAGGGTGAAAAACTGTTTTTT
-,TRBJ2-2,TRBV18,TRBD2,CASSPTAGRGGAGELFF,TGTGCCAGCTCACCTACCGCAGGGCGCGGGGGTGCCGGGGAGCTGTTTTTT
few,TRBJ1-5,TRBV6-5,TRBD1,CASSQGQSNQPQHF,TGTGCCAGCAGCCAGGGACAGAGCAATCAGCCCCAGCATTTT
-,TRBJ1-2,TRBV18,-,CASSGQTFDYGYTF,TGTGCCAGCTCCGGACAGACTTTTGACTATGGCTACACCTTC
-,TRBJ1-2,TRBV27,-,CASSLSVGGNNYGYTF,TGTGCCAGCAGTTTATCGGTCGGGGGAAACAACTATGGCTACACCTTC
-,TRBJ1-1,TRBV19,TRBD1,CASSMGRGRTEAFF,TGTGCCAGTAGTATGGGCAGGGGGAGGACTGAAGCTTTCTTT
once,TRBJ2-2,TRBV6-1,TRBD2,CASSEPGLAGGTGELFF,TGTGCCAGCAGTGAACCGGGACTAGCGGGGGGTACCGGGGAGCTGTTTTTT